This T cell receptor (beta chain) was profiled in a study of blood T cell repertoires in COVID-19. Study details: Samples of COVID-19 (acute and convalescent) were obtained from the United States, Italy and Spain. Sample material is recorded as cDNA or gDNA derived from T cells, B-cell-depleted T cells, or PBMCs.

The V gene's germline CDR1 is LNHDA and CDR2 SQIVND (reference sequence). V gave up 5 bases and J gave up 5 bases, with 15 bases separating them. The CDR3 sequence is 14 residues long. This clone occurred a few times. How the authors handled the data: Amplification of reference gene primers provided the estimated nucleated cell counts. The method was immunoSEQ multiplex PCR; TCRdb's version includes in-frame clones alone and lacks a portion of them. V, J and clone size are taken as reported in that table, and D and trimming were inferred from the DNA itself. This repertoire shows some 250,000 clones, 75% to 90% found once; its top ten account for 27%.

The receptor's source is a middle-aged man with acute or convalescent COVID-19. The chain recombines TRBV19 with TRBJ2-5; TRBD2 might be the D (7 bases). The sample was peripheral blood. CDR3 region: CASSPRGRGETQYF. CDR3 nucleotides: TGTGCCAGTAGTCCCCGGGGGAGGGGGGAGACCCAGTACTTC.